Shown below are 22 T cell receptor beta chains from a single sample sequenced in a study of T cells in Graves' hyperthyroidism and ophthalmopathy. The investigators amplified TCR beta CDR3 regions from RNA transcripts. With the HTBI primer set, the TCR CDR3 went through a first round of RT-PCR. TCRdb redid the calling of the multiplex PCR reads with MiXCR, one entry per CDR3 protein. The sample includes 750,000 to 950,000 distinct CDR3 sequences, 35% to 40% seen only once; the top ten take around 10%. Sequencing was done on a sample of blood. The receptors here all came from a young man with Graves' hyperthyroidism.

This clonotype was detected many times. The chain has TRBV2 and TRBJ2-5, with 7 bases lining up with TRBD1. From germline, CDR1 is SNHLY and CDR2 FYNNEI. The CDR3 runs to 14 residues. V was clipped by 6 bases and J by 5 bases; unmatched bases: 9. DNA for the CDR3: TGTGCCAGCAGCCGGGACAGAAACATCGAGACCCAGTACTTC. Amino acid sequence: CASSRDRNIETQYF.

This clonotype was seen ten or more times. The chain is built from TRBV6-1 and TRBJ1-5; no clear D gene. V shed 6 bases and J shed 2 bases, with 11 bases lying between them. The CDR3 has 14 amino acids. Germline V lookup: CDR1 MNHNS, CDR2 SASEGT. The CDR3 loop reads CASRARWGNQPQHF. CDR3 DNA: TGTGCCAGCAGGGCACGGTGGGGCAATCAGCCCCAGCATTTT.

Regarding this clonotype: This sequence may be a read error, since a much larger clone differs from it by one base. The chain uses TRBV20-1 and TRBJ2-7; possibly TRBD1 for D (6 bases). V gave up 5 bases and J gave up 5 bases, with 16 bases separating them. CDR1 DFQATT and CDR2 SNEGSKA come from the germline V gene (reference sequence). This CDR3 is built from 13 residues. The CDR3 loop is CSAPGQSLHEQYF. CDR3 DNA sequence: TGCAGTGCTCCTGGACAGAGTCTCCACGAGCAGTACTTC.

As to this clonotype: Sequence at one end of the junction differs from germline and may be a read error. The rearrangement joins TRBV25-1 to TRBJ2-5; 9 bases are a match to TRBD2. CDR1 and CDR2 from the germline V gene are MGHDK and SYGVNS. The CDR3 has 13 residues. The CDR3 loop reads CAAASGVQETQHF. For the CDR3, the DNA is TGTGCCGCAGCTAGCGGGGTACAAGAGACCCAGCACTTC.

This clonotype came up a few times. V usage is TRBV4-3 and J usage is TRBJ1-1; perhaps TRBD1 as D (6 bases). The CDR3 has 14 amino acids. Trimming pared 5 bases from V and 5 bases from J, leaving 15 bases between. Germline V gene data show CDR1 as LGHNA and CDR2 as YSLEER. CDR3 sequence reads: CASSVRDRSTEAFF. CDR3 DNA: TGCGCCAGCAGCGTCCGAGACAGGTCAACTGAAGCTTTCTTT.

This clonotype occurred many times. The gene calls are TRBV19 and TRBJ2-6; D perhaps matches TRBD2 (6 bases). The CDR3 extends over 15 amino acids. Germline CDR1 reads LNHDA; CDR2 reads SQIVND (reference sequence). The ends were cut back, 5 bases at V and 5 bases at J, with 13 bases in the middle. The CDR3 sequence is CASSAPEGRANVLTF. Written as DNA, the CDR3 is TGTGCCAGTAGTGCCCCGGAGGGCAGGGCCAACGTCCTGACTTTC.

This clonotype was detected once. This may arise from a read error, as a much more abundant clone is one base away. J is TRBJ1-6 and V is TRBV7-2; D possibly corresponds to TRBD1 (6 bases). CDR3 length: 14 amino acids. The germline V and J ends were trimmed by 5 bases and 11 bases, with 16 bases remaining between them. Germline lookup yields CDR1 SGHTA and CDR2 FQGNSA. CDR3 protein: CASSTQGRNPPLHF. The CDR3 nucleotides read TGTGCCAGCAGCACCCAGGGGCGAAATCCACCCCTCCACTTT.

The V call is TRBV29-1, the J call TRBJ2-7; TRBD2 is a possible D gene (7 bases). This CDR3 region has 12 residues. The V end was cut by 7 bases, the J end by 5 bases, with 15 bases between. The germline gives CDR1 SQVTM, CDR2 ANQGSEA. Here the CDR3 reads CSAEGGSHEQYF. DNA of the CDR3: TGCAGCGCCGAGGGGGGGAGCCACGAGCAGTACTTC.

This clonotype was detected ten times or more. The V call is TRBV20-1, the J call TRBJ1-5, with no clear D. The CDR3 is 15 amino acids. The V end was cut by 0 bases, the J end by 0 bases, with 9 bases between. Per the germline V gene, CDR1 is DFQATT and CDR2 is SNEGSKA (reference sequence). CDR3 amino acids: CSARDGSYSNQPQHF. The CDR3 DNA sequence: TGCAGTGCTAGAGATGGCAGTTATAGCAATCAGCCCCAGCATTTT.

CDR3 amino acids: CASSAGQLDYTF. CDR3 coding DNA: TGTGCCAGCAGCGCGGGACAGCTGGACTACACCTTC. This chain joins TRBV9 and TRBJ1-2; 7 bases align to TRBD1. CDR3 size: 12 residues. Germline lookup yields CDR1 SGDLS and CDR2 YYNGEE. Trimming took 3 bases from V and 10 from J; bases not matched to a gene: 6.

This clonotype was counted once. V gene TRBV2 combines with J gene TRBJ2-6; a weak D match, TRBD2 (6 bases). Trimming took off 5 bases at V and 4 bases at J, with 12 bases between the two ends. In germline, CDR1 is SNHLY, CDR2 FYNNEI. The CDR3 loop spans 15 amino acids. CDR3 nucleotide sequence: TGTGCCAGCAGTCGGGAAAGCGGGGGGGCCAACGTCCTGACTTTC. This codes for CASSRESGGANVLTF.

The chain carries TRBV11-2 and TRBJ2-3; no clear D gene. Germline assignment: CDR1 SGHAT and CDR2 FQNNGV. This CDR3 region has 15 residues. With 0 bases removed from V and 2 bases from J, the gap between germline ends came to 9 bases. CDR3: CASSLDGSNTDTQYF. For the CDR3, the DNA is TGTGCCAGCAGCTTAGACGGTAGTAACACAGATACGCAGTATTTT.

This clonotype occurred many times. CDR3 amino acids: CSARPRQGSYEQYF. CDR3 DNA sequence: TGCAGTGCTAGACCCAGACAGGGTTCCTACGAGCAGTACTTC. The chain carries TRBV20-1 and TRBJ2-7, with 7 bases that match TRBD1. V lost 2 bases and J lost 1; bases outside the gene matches: 5. Per the germline V gene, CDR1 is DFQATT and CDR2 is SNEGSKA (reference sequence). The CDR3 totals 14 residues.

The rearrangement links TRBV3-1 to TRBJ2-5; a weak D match, TRBD1 (6 bases). Trimming removed 4 bases at V and 5 bases at J, with 14 bases between. Germline CDR1 reads LGHDT; CDR2 reads YNNKEL (reference sequence). CDR3 length equals 14 residues. CDR3 DNA sequence: TGTGCCAGCAGCCCAACAGGGTTTATGGAGACCCAGTACTTC. Translating gives CASSPTGFMETQYF.

CDR3 in DNA: TGTGCCAGCAGCTTACGACAGGGGGGATTTAATGAAAAACTGTTTTTT. Amino acids: CASSLRQGGFNEKLFF. This chain links TRBV7-9 with TRBJ1-4; 9 bases fit TRBD1. The CDR3 is 16 residues long. Per the germline V gene, CDR1 is SEHNR and CDR2 is FQNEAQ (reference sequence). The trim removed 2 bases at V and 4 bases at J, leaving 5 bases unmatched.

The chain couples TRBV19 to TRBJ1-3, with 9 bases lining up with TRBD1. The CDR3 has 13 amino acids. The V gene end was trimmed by 11 bases and the J gene end by 5 bases; junction bases not matched to a gene: 7. Germline V gene data show CDR1 as LNHDA and CDR2 as SQIVND (reference sequence). The CDR3 reads CASDRGMRNTIYF. As DNA, the CDR3 is TGTGCCTCGGACAGGGGAATGAGAAACACCATATATTTT.

The gene calls are TRBV12-3 or TRBV12-4 and TRBJ2-2; perhaps TRBD2 as D (5 bases). CDR3 length: 14 amino acids. The V gene lost 6 bases and the J gene lost 8 bases, with 16 bases spanning the gap. CDR3 in amino acids: CASRPRTGNGELFF. CDR3 DNA sequence: TGTGCCAGCAGGCCCCGGACCGGGAATGGGGAGCTGTTTTTT.

The gene calls are TRBV2 and TRBJ2-7, with D perhaps TRBD1 or TRBD2 (5 bases each). The CDR3 consists of 13 residues. CDR1 is SNHLY, CDR2 FYNNEI, per germline. V lost 5 bases, J lost 2 bases, and 10 bases lay in between. The CDR3 nucleotides are TGTGCCAGCAGTCCCGGGGACGCCTACGAGCAGTACTTC. The encoded protein is CASSPGDAYEQYF. The variable domain in full, completed from reference TRBV2 and TRBJ2-7, reads EPEVTQTPSHQVTQMGQEVILRCVPISNHLYFYWYRQILGQKVEFLVSFYNNEISEKSEIFDDQFSVERPDGSNFTLKIRSTKLEDSAMYFCASSPGDAYEQYFGPGTRLTVT.

This clonotype was detected a few times. This chain connects TRBV6-1 to TRBJ1-1; no clear D gene. The germline CDR1 and CDR2 sequences are MNHNS and SASEGT. V was cut by 4 bases and J by 0 bases, with 6 bases left in between. This CDR3 comprises 13 residues. CDR3 protein: CASSVRMNTEAFF. In DNA form, the CDR3 reads TGTGCCAGCAGTGTCCGGATGAACACTGAAGCTTTCTTT.

The chain uses TRBV2 and TRBJ2-7; 8 nucleotides line up with TRBD1. CDR1 is SNHLY, CDR2 FYNNEI, per germline. The CDR3 loop spans 15 amino acids. The V segment lost 6 bases and the J segment 5 bases; nucleotides outside the gene matches: 12. The CDR3 DNA sequence: TGTGCCAGCAGCCCACACGGACAGGGAGTCAACGAGCAGTACTTC. Translating it yields CASSPHGQGVNEQYF.

This chain uses TRBV12-3 or TRBV12-4 with TRBJ2-5; unclear D gene. The CDR3 has 14 residues. V lost 3 bases, J lost 1 base, and 9 bases lay in between. The CDR3 is CASSFHAIQETQYF. DNA for the CDR3: TGTGCCAGCAGTTTCCACGCGATCCAAGAGACCCAGTACTTC.

The chain is built from TRBV4-3 and TRBJ1-1; D call uncertain. The germline V gene has CDR1 LGHNA and CDR2 YSLEER. Trimming removed 5 bases at V and 2 bases at J, with 12 bases between. CDR3 length: 14 residues. The CDR3: CASSNPGVNTEAFF. CDR3 DNA sequence: TGCGCCAGCAGCAACCCCGGGGTTAACACTGAAGCTTTCTTT.